This TCR beta chain was obtained from a study of Tregs in tolerant kidney transplant recipients. With regard to this clone: Its cognate antigen is unknown.

Germline V gene lookup returns CDR1 SSHAT and CDR2 FNYEAQ (reference sequence). V dropped 3 bases and J dropped 8 bases, with 12 bases sitting between them. The CDR3 is made up of 13 amino acids. Study-level findings and limits: Tregs expanded with activated donor B cells seemed most donor-specific.

The repertoire was sequenced with immunoSEQ multiplex PCR; TCRdb's copy has only in-frame clones and lacks some. The table includes about 240,000 clones, more than 65% detected once. The sequence derives from a human donor in good health. Specimen: CD4+ T cells from blood. The chain has TRBV7-7 and TRBJ2-3; D might be TRBD1 (6 bases). CDR3 sequence: CASSLLQGGTQYF. DNA for the CDR3: TGTGCCAGCAGCTTGTTACAGGGTGGTACGCAGTATTTT.